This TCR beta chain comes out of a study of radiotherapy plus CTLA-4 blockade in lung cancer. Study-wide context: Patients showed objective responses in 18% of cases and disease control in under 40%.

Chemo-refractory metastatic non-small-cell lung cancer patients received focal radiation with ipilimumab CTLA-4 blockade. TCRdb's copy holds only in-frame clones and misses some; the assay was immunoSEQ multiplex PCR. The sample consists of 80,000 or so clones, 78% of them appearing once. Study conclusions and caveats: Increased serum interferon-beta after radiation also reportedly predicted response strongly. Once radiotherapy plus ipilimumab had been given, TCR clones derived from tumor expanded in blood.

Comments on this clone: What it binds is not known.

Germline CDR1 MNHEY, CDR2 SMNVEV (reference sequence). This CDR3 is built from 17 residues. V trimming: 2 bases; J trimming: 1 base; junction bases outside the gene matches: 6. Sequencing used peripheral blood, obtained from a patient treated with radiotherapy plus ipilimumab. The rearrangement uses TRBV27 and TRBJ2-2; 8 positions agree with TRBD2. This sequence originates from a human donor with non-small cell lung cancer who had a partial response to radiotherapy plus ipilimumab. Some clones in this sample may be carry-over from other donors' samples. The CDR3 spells CASSLQFAGGNTGELFF. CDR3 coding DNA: TGTGCCAGCAGTTTACAGTTTGCGGGGGGGAACACCGGGGAGCTGTTTTTT.